This T cell receptor beta chain came from a study of T cells after yellow fever vaccination. This clonotype showed up just a few times. TCRdb re-derived calls from the 5' RACE reads in MiXCR, one entry per CDR3 protein. The sample holds tens of thousands of distinct CDR3 sequences, 6.5% to 8% seen once. V lost 5 bases to trimming and J lost 2 bases, with 19 bases between them. Per the germline V gene, CDR1 is DFQATT and CDR2 is SNEGSKA (reference sequence). The CDR3 covers 15 residues. This chain uses TRBV20-1 with TRBJ2-7; D is unclear. The sequence came from a man under 40 who received the YFV17D yellow fever vaccine. Sequencing was performed on CD8+ T cells sorted from PBMCs, taken 15 days after the yellow fever booster vaccination. The CDR3: CSALLPTQTPYEQYF. The CDR3, as DNA: TGCAGTGCTCTCCTCCCGACCCAAACGCCCTACGAGCAGTACTTC.